A single sample gave rise to the 10 T cell receptor beta chains below, sequenced in a study of T-cell memory formation after mild COVID-19. TCRdb re-called the 5' RACE reads through MiXCR, storing one row per CDR3 protein. The sample has approximately 150,000 distinct CDR3 sequences; roughly 13% are singletons. Sequencing used PBMCs or a T cell subset sorted from them (not recorded which). Receptors originate from a man between 18 and 29 years old who had mild COVID-19 (a few samples of this study predate the infection). Cell type and time point are not known.

This clonotype has a handful of counts. This chain connects TRBV7-2 to TRBJ2-3, with a weak D call TRBD2 (6 bases). The CDR3 length is 14 residues. The V end lost 2 bases, the J end lost 6 bases, and 12 bases lay between the germline ends. CDR1 is SGHTA, CDR2 FQGNSA, per germline. The CDR3 reads CASSLNPGVDTQYF. As DNA, the CDR3 is TGTGCCAGCAGCTTAAACCCGGGGGTCGATACGCAGTATTTT.

This chain joins TRBV5-6 and TRBJ2-7; TRBD1 aligns across 7 bases. CDR1 is SGHDT and CDR2 is YYEEEE in the germline V gene. V lost 5 bases and J lost 1; bases outside the gene matches: 0. The CDR3 totals 12 residues. The CDR3 is CASRGQSYEQYV. The CDR3 DNA sequence: TGTGCCAGCAGGGGACAGTCCTACGAGCAGTACGTC.

V and J are TRBV20-1 and TRBJ1-5; the D gene is possibly TRBD1 (5 bases). V lost 1 base and J lost 5, with 12 bases in between. This CDR3 is built from 14 residues. Germline V gives CDR1 DFQATT, CDR2 SNEGSKA (reference sequence). CDR3 in DNA: TGCAGTGCTAGAGGGGGGAGGTCGGATCAGCCCCAGCATTTT. Amino acids: CSARGGRSDQPQHF.

This clonotype has just a few counts. The chain joins TRBV10-3 to TRBJ1-3, with D hard to call. The CDR3 is 17 residues long. Trimming shortened V by 4 bases and J by 4 bases, and 20 bases separated the two germline ends. Germline assignment: CDR1 ENHRY and CDR2 SYGVKD. CDR3 region: CAISAWAAAKEGNTIYF. The CDR3, as DNA: TGTGCCATCAGTGCGTGGGCAGCGGCTAAAGAGGGAAACACCATATATTTT.

There are many counts of this clonotype. V usage is TRBV6-5 and J usage is TRBJ1-1; tentatively, D is TRBD1 (6 bases). Trimming stripped 0 bases from V and 2 bases from J, with 13 bases between. CDR1 and CDR2 from the germline V gene are MNHEY and SVGAGI. The CDR3 is 16 amino acids. For the CDR3, the DNA is TGTGCCAGCAGTTACTCCATACAGGGCGGAAACACTGAAGCTTTCTTT. This translates into CASSYSIQGGNTEAFF.

In its sample, this clonotype was seen many times. This chain joins TRBV4-3 and TRBJ2-1; TRBD2 agrees at 8 bases. CDR1 and CDR2 from the germline V gene are LGHNA and YSLEER. This CDR3 is 16 amino acids long. Germline trimming cut 4 bases from V and 0 bases from J; bases unmatched to any gene: 5. The CDR3 nucleotides are TGCGCCAGCAGCCCTGTAGCGGGGAGCTCCTACAATGAGCAGTTCTTC. Translation gives CASSPVAGSSYNEQFF.

The rearrangement links TRBV12-3 or TRBV12-4 to TRBJ1-5, with 7 bases aligning to TRBD1. V lost 6 bases and J lost 0; bases outside the gene matches: 5. This CDR3 is built from 15 residues. The CDR3 DNA reads TGTGCCAGCAGGGTCGGGACAGCTAGCAATCAGCCCCAGCATTTT. Protein sequence: CASRVGTASNQPQHF.

J is TRBJ1-1 and V is TRBV7-9; D not certain. CDR1 is SEHNR, CDR2 FQNEAQ, per germline (reference sequence). This CDR3 has 13 amino acids. Trimming stripped 7 bases from V and 0 bases from J, with 9 bases between. This chain's CDR3 is CASTVILNTEAFF. CDR3 DNA: TGTGCCAGCACCGTGATTCTGAACACTGAAGCTTTCTTT.

The V and J genes are TRBV6-5 and TRBJ2-3, with D possibly being TRBD1 or TRBD2 (5 bases each). This CDR3 spans 16 amino acids. From germline, CDR1 is MNHEY and CDR2 SVGAGI. V lost 5 bases and J 6 bases, leaving 21 bases between the germline ends. This CDR3 is CASSVSPTLGADTQYF. The CDR3 region has the DNA TGTGCCAGCAGTGTCTCCCCGACTCTCGGGGCCGATACGCAGTATTTT.

This clonotype was recorded many times. J is TRBJ1-5 and V is TRBV7-9; D gene uncertain. Germline CDR1 and CDR2: SEHNR and FQNEAQ (reference sequence). Trimming shortened V by 4 bases and J by 2 bases, and 9 bases separated the two germline ends. CDR3 size: 14 residues. CDR3 coding DNA: TGTGCCAGCAGCTCAACTAGGGGCAATCAGCCCCAGCATTTT. Translating gives CASSSTRGNQPQHF.